The 13 T cell receptor beta chains given below trace back to one sample, sequenced in a study of molecular identifiers for immune sequencing clone quantification. MiXCR, applied by TCRdb to the PCR reads, yields one record per CDR3 protein. The sample has some 96,000 distinct CDR3 sequences; roughly 24% are singletons. Sequenced sample: naive CD8+ T cells from blood, with Jurkat cell RNA spiked in. Described subset: FACS-sorted CD8+CD4-CCR7+CD45RA+ naive T cells. The receptors shown here come from a human donor in good health. Some libraries in this study had Jurkat cell RNA spiked in.

This clonotype came up once. Being one base from a much bigger clone, this may be a read error. The gene calls are TRBV5-8 and TRBJ2-3; D might be TRBD2 (5 bases). This CDR3 has 14 residues. Germline lookup yields CDR1 SGHTS and CDR2 YDEGEE. The CDR3 sequence is CANSLFGSPDTQYF. DNA for the CDR3: TGTGCCAACAGCTTGTTTGGGAGTCCAGATACGCAGTATTTT.

The chain uses TRBV6-6 and TRBJ1-4; TRBD1 might be the D (6 bases). The germline gives CDR1 MNHNY, CDR2 SVGAGI (reference sequence). V gave up 5 bases and J gave up 7 bases, with 17 bases separating them. The CDR3 sequence is 15 residues long. The CDR3 spells CASSHNRDPREKLFF. The CDR3 DNA sequence: TGTGCCAGCAGTCACAACAGGGACCCACGTGAAAAACTGTTTTTT.

This clonotype was seen ten or more times. The J gene is TRBJ1-1, the V gene TRBV9; D is ambiguous. The CDR3 loop spans 14 amino acids. Trimming stripped 0 bases from V and 6 bases from J, with 12 bases between. The germline CDR1 and CDR2 sequences are SGDLS and YYNGEE. The CDR3 protein is CASSVEGKVSEAFF. CDR3 nucleotide sequence: TGTGCCAGCAGCGTAGAAGGGAAAGTCTCTGAAGCTTTCTTT.

This clonotype showed up many times. The rearrangement uses TRBV7-2 and TRBJ2-7, with 7 bases that match TRBD1. CDR1 and CDR2 (germline): SGHTA, FQGNSA. The length of the CDR3 is 15 residues. After removal of 1 base from V and 2 bases from J, the junction contained 5 bases not matched to a gene. The chain's CDR3 is CASSLGDSFPYEQYF. In DNA, the CDR3 is TGTGCCAGCAGCTTAGGGGACAGCTTCCCCTACGAGCAGTACTTC.

There are a few counts of this clonotype. This chain uses TRBV10-3 with TRBJ1-1; 11 nucleotides agree with TRBD1. Germline V CDR1 and CDR2: ENHRY, SYGVKD. This CDR3 contains 14 residues. Trimming at V came to 5 bases and at J to 9 bases, leaving 8 bases not matched to a gene. The CDR3 DNA reads TGTGCCATCAGTCCGGGACAGGGGGTACCTAAAGCTTTCTTT. It encodes CAISPGQGVPKAFF.

This clonotype has a count of ten or more. The rearrangement joins TRBV7-8 to TRBJ2-3; TRBD2 matches 9 bases. The CDR3 has 16 residues. V trimming: 1 base; J trimming: 4 bases; junction bases outside the gene matches: 6. Germline V gives CDR1 SGHVS, CDR2 FQNEAQ. The CDR3 coding sequence is TGTGCCAGCAGCTTAGTCTCTAGCGGGGCCCCAGATACGCAGTATTTT. This translates into CASSLVSSGAPDTQYF.

At least ten counts were recorded for this clonotype. This rearrangement joins TRBV4-1 to TRBJ1-4, with TRBD1 matching 11 bases. The CDR3 runs to 13 residues. Germline trimming cut 5 bases from V and 8 bases from J; bases unmatched to any gene: 1. The V gene's germline CDR1 is MGHRA and CDR2 YSYEKL. CDR3 sequence reads: CASSGTGGEKLFF. Written as DNA, the CDR3 is TGCGCCAGCAGCGGGACAGGGGGAGAAAAACTGTTTTTT.

This clonotype was found a few times. The rearrangement joins TRBV20-1 to TRBJ2-7, with TRBD2 matching over 10 bases. Trimming cost V 2 bases and J 2 bases; bases outside gene matches: 12. In germline, CDR1 is DFQATT, CDR2 SNEGSKA (reference sequence). This CDR3 has 17 amino acids. The CDR3: CSARPSASGSGAYEQYF. CDR3 nucleotides: TGCAGTGCTAGACCCTCGGCTAGCGGGAGTGGGGCCTACGAGCAGTACTTC.

This clonotype was picked up many times. This sequence joins TRBV6-5 and TRBJ2-7; D call uncertain. The CDR3 extends over 14 amino acids. V lost 0 bases and J 2 bases, leaving 8 bases between the germline ends. The V gene's germline CDR1 is MNHEY and CDR2 SVGAGI. The CDR3 DNA is TGTGCCAGCAGTTACTCCTGGGGTACCTACGAGCAGTACTTC. It encodes CASSYSWGTYEQYF.

This clonotype was recorded many times. The chain combines TRBV4-3 with TRBJ2-5, with 8 bases identical to TRBD1. The CDR3 is 16 amino acids. The V and J ends lost 1 base and 4 bases, in that order; junction bases with no gene match: 8. CDR1 and CDR2 (germline): LGHNA, YSLEER. CDR3 residues: CASSQGRTGRGETQYF. In DNA, the CDR3 is TGCGCCAGCAGCCAAGGCCGGACAGGGAGAGGAGAGACCCAGTACTTC.

This chain connects TRBV6-2 or TRBV6-3 to TRBJ2-1; D may match TRBD1 or TRBD2 (5 bases each). CDR3 length: 16 residues. V was cut by 5 bases and J by 9 bases, with 23 bases left in between. Germline V lookup: CDR1 MNHEY, CDR2 SVGEGT. CDR3 DNA sequence: TGTGCCAGCAGTACCGACGGGGTCGGGGCGAGCAGTGAGCAGTTCTTC. This codes for CASSTDGVGASSEQFF.

This clonotype was detected many times. The V gene is TRBV7-9, the J gene TRBJ2-7; D uncertain. This CDR3 region has 14 residues. Germline lookup yields CDR1 SEHNR and CDR2 FQNEAQ (reference sequence). The V end lost 5 bases, the J end lost 5 bases, and 16 bases lay between the germline ends. The CDR3 region is CASSPENLPHEQYF. The CDR3, as DNA: TGTGCCAGCAGCCCGGAGAACCTCCCCCACGAGCAGTACTTC.

A single count supports this clonotype. This may stem from a read error, because a much larger clone lies one nucleotide away. The rearrangement uses TRBV20-1 and TRBJ2-3; D remains unclear. The germline V gene has CDR1 DFQATT and CDR2 SNEGSKA (reference sequence). CDR3 length: 11 residues. The V gene lost 4 bases and the J gene lost 2 bases, with 4 bases spanning the gap. The CDR3 DNA reads as TGCAGTGCTACCTCCACAGATACGCAGTATTTT. Its translation is CSATSTDTQYF.